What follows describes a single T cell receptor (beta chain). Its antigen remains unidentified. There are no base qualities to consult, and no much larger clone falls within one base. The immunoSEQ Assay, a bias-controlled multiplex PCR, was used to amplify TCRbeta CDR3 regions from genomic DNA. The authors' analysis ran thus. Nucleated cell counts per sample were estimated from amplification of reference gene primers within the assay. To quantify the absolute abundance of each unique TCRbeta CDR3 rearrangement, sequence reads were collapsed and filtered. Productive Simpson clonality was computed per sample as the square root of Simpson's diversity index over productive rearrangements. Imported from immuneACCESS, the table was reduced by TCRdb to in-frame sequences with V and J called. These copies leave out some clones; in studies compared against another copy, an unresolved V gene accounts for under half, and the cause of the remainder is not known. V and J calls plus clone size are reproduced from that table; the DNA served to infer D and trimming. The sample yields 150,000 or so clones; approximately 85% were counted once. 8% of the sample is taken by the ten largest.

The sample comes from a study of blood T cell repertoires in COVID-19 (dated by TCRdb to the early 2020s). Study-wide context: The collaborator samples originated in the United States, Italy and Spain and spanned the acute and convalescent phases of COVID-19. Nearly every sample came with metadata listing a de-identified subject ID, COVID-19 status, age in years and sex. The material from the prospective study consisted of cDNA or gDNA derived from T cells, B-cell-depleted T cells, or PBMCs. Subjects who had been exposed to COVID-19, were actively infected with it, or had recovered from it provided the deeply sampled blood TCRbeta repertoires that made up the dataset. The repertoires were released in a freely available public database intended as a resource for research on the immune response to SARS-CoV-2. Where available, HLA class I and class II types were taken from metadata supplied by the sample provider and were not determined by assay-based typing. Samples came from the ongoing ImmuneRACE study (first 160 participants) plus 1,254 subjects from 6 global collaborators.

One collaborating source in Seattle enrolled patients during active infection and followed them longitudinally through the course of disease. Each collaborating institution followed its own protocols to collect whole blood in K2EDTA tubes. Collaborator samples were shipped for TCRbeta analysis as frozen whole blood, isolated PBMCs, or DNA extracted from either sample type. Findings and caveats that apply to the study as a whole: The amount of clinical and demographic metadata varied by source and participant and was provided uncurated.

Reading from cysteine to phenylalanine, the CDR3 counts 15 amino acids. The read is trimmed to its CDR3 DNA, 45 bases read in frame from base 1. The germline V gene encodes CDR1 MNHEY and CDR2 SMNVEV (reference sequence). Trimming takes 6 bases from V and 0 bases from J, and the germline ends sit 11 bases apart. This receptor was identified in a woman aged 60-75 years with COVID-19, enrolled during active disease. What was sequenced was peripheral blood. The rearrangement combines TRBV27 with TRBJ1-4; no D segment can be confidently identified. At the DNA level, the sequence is TGTGCCAGCAGAGACGTCGGGACAACTAATGAAAAACTGTTTTTT. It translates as CASRDVGTTNEKLFF.